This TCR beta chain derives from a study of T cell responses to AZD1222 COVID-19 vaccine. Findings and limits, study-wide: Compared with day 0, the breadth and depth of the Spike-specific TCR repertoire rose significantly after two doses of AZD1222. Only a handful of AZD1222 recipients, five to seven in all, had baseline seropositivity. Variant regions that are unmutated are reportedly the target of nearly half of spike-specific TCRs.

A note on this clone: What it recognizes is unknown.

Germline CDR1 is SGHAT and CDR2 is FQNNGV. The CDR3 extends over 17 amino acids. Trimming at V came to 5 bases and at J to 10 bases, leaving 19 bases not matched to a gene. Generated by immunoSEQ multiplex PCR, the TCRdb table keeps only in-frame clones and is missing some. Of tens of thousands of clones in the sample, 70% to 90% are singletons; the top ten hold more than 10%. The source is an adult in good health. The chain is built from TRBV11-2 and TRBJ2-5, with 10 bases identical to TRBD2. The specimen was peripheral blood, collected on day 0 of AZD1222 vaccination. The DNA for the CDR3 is TGTGCCAGCAGCCCCCCGTCAGCGGGGGGGGACCCCGGGGACCAGTACTTC. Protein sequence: CASSPPSAGGDPGDQYF.